The subject of this entry is one TCR beta chain. The antigen remains undetermined. These data belong to a study of beta chain features in type 1 diabetes. Overall study results and limits: Naive, central memory and Treg TCRB repertoires seemed to resemble each other more closely in patients than they did in healthy donors.

With V trimmed by 6 bases and J by 3 bases, 0 bases remained unmatched. The CDR3 covers 11 residues. Germline-derived CDR1 and CDR2 are DFQATT and SNEGSKA (reference sequence). Expressed TCRB transcripts were sequenced after all isolated RNA was converted to cDNA. Profiled with immunoSEQ multiplex PCR; TCRdb holds only in-frame clones, not every one. The sample carries about 340,000 clones, 6.5% to 10% recorded once. The origin of this receptor is a young woman in good health. V usage is TRBV20-1 and J usage is TRBJ2-7; the match to TRBD1 covers 9 bases. Source material: central memory CD4+ T cells from blood. In DNA, the CDR3 is TGCAGTGCGGACAGGGGCTACGAGCAGTACTTC. Amino acid sequence: CSADRGYEQYF.